Listed below are T cell receptor beta chains from one sample, sequenced in a study of T cells in narcolepsy. Profiling relied on immunoSEQ multiplex PCR, and the TCRdb table lists in-frame clones only, not all of them. Here the sample spans about 29,000 clones, over 75% being singletons. Source material: memory (CD45RA-) CD4+ T cells from blood. The receptors stem from a human donor in good health. CDR3s include the opening cysteine and the closing phenylalanine or tryptophan. D genes are given only for firm matches. For some rows the clone size is stated as once, few or many, or as a class when expanded; others skip it.

>14|NA|TRBV6-1|TRBJ1-2|NA
TGTGCCAGCACGCAGTCCCCAGGGGACAATGGCTACACCTTC
CASTQSPGDNGYTF
>15|NA|TRBV6-5|TRBJ2-1|TRBD2
TGTGCCAGCAGTTATGATAGCGGGGGGGCCCGGGAGCAGTTCTTC
CASSYDSGGAREQFF
>13|NA|TRBV30|TRBJ1-2|NA
TGTGCCTTGCCGGGACTGACTCTGGGGGGCTACACCTTC
CALPGLTLGGYTF
>15|NA|TRBV10-3|TRBJ2-1|NA
TGTGCCATCAGTGAGTCGAGCTGGTGGGGGAATGAGCAGTTCTTC
CAISESSWWGNEQFF
>15|NA|TRBV2|TRBJ1-3|TRBD1
TGTGCCAGCAGGGACAGGGGAATCCTCGGAAACACCATATATTTT
CASRDRGILGNTIYF
>15|NA|TRBV5-4|TRBJ2-1|TRBD1
TGTGCCAGCAGCTTGGTCCTACAGGGGTACAATGAGCAGTTCTTC
CASSLVLQGYNEQFF
>13|NA|TRBV11-2|TRBJ2-4|TRBD1
TGTGCCAGCAGGTTGACAGGGGATGGCATTCAGTACTTC
CASRLTGDGIQYF
>14|NA|TRBV18|TRBJ1-2|TRBD1
TGTGCCAGCTCAACCGGGACAGGCCTCTATGGCTACACCTTC
CASSTGTGLYGYTF
>15|once|TRBV19|TRBJ2-2|TRBD1
TGTGCCAGTAGTACGGGGACAGGAGACACCGGGGAGCTGTTTTTT
CASSTGTGDTGELFF
>14|NA|TRBV19|TRBJ2-3|TRBD1
TGTGCCAGTGCTCCGACAGGGTTCACAGATACGCAGTATTTT
CASAPTGFTDTQYF
>12|NA|TRBV5-5|TRBJ2-3|NA
TGTGCCAGCAGCCAGCGCACAGATACGCAGTATTTT
CASSQRTDTQYF
>15|NA|TRBV27|TRBJ2-1|TRBD2
TGTGCCAGCAGTCCTTCCGGGACTAGCGAGGATGAGCAGTTCTTC
CASSPSGTSEDEQFF
>13|few|TRBV7-8|TRBJ2-5|TRBD1
TGTGCCAGCAGCTTTACAGGGGGAGAGACCCAGTACTTC
CASSFTGGETQYF
>16|NA|TRBV7-6|TRBJ2-6|NA
TGTGCCAGCAGCTTAAGGGTAGGCTCTGGGGCCAACGTCCTGACTTTC
CASSLRVGSGANVLTF
>18|NA|TRBV5-4|TRBJ2-6|NA
TGTGCCAGCAGCTTGGTAGGGGGGACAAGCTCTGGGGCCAACGTCCTGACTTTC
CASSLVGGTSSGANVLTF
>16|NA|TRBV7-9|TRBJ1-1|NA
TGTGCCAGCAGCTCCTCGTGGGGGGCCGGGACCACTGAAGCTTTCTTT
CASSSSWGAGTTEAFF
>13|NA|TRBV30|TRBJ2-7|NA
TGTGCCTGGAGTGTACATTGGATTGGCGAGCAGTACTTC
CAWSVHWIGEQYF
>15|NA|TRBV30|TRBJ1-6|NA
TGTGCCTGGAGTGTGTTTCAGGGGCCTGGGTCACCCCTCCACTTT
CAWSVFQGPGSPLHF
>14|NA|TRBV6-1|TRBJ1-1|NA
TGTGCCAGCAGTGCGACACTGGAGAACACTGAAGCTTTCTTT
CASSATLENTEAFF
>15|NA|TRBV4-1|TRBJ1-2|NA
TGCGCCAGCAGCCAAACACCAGGGCGTCTCTATGGCTACACCTTC
CASSQTPGRLYGYTF
>14|NA|TRBV27|TRBJ1-4|TRBD1
TGTGCCAGCAAAGGGGACAGGGGCTGGGAAAAACTGTTTTTT
CASKGDRGWEKLFF
>16|NA|TRBV28|TRBJ2-7|NA
TGTGCCAGCAGTTTCGTGGGGCTAGCGACCCCCTACGAGCAGTACTTC
CASSFVGLATPYEQYF
>15|NA|TRBV6-5|TRBJ1-2|NA
TGTGCCAGCAACCCTACCTCGGGGGGTAGGAGGGGCTACACCTTC
CASNPTSGGRRGYTF
>11|NA|TRBV19|TRBJ1-1|NA
TGTGCCAGTAGTTGGGCGGCTGAAGCTTTCTTT
CASSWAAEAFF
>14|NA|TRBV5-4|TRBJ1-3|NA
TGTGCCAGCAGCTTGGCTATCTCTGGAAACACCATATATTTT
CASSLAISGNTIYF
>14|NA|TRBV6-5|TRBJ1-1|TRBD1
TGTGCCAGCAGTTACTCTTCAGGGGGCACTGAAGCTTTCTTT
CASSYSSGGTEAFF
>14|NA|TRBV4-1|TRBJ1-5|NA
TGCGCCAGCAGCCTCGAGTCTGGCAATCAGCCCCAGCATTTT
CASSLESGNQPQHF
>13|NA|TRBV29-1|TRBJ1-1|NA
TGCAGCGCTGAACAGGGAATGAACACTGAAGCTTTCTTT
CSAEQGMNTEAFF
>12|NA|TRBV19|TRBJ1-2|NA
TGTGCCAGTAATAAGGACAGTAGAGGCTACACCTTC
CASNKDSRGYTF
>12|NA|TRBV11-3|TRBJ2-1|NA
TGTGCCAGCAGCTTAGGGCCGGGCTATCAGTTCTTC
CASSLGPGYQFF
>14|NA|TRBV9|TRBJ2-7|NA
TGTGCCAGCAGCTTAGGGACGGGGTACGACGAGCAGTACTTC
CASSLGTGYDEQYF
>18|few|TRBV18|TRBJ2-2|TRBD2
TGTGCCAGCTCACCATCGCGTAGCGGGGTAGCGAACACCGGGGAGCTGTTTTTT
CASSPSRSGVANTGELFF
>16|NA|TRBV6-1|TRBJ2-1|TRBD2
TGTGCCAGCAGTGCCCTGGGGGGGAGCTCCTACAATGAGCAGTTCTTC
CASSALGGSSYNEQFF
>14|NA|TRBV5-4|TRBJ1-4|NA
TGTGCCAGCAGCTTGACGGGAGGGGGTGAAAAACTGTTTTTT
CASSLTGGGEKLFF
>14|NA|TRBV6-5|TRBJ2-7|TRBD1
TGTGCCAGCAGTTACGGACAGGGCTTTTACGAGCAGTACTTC
CASSYGQGFYEQYF
>14|NA|TRBV2|TRBJ2-5|NA
TGTGCCAGCAGTGTGGGGTACAGGCAAGAGACCCAGTACTTC
CASSVGYRQETQYF
>13|NA|TRBV5-5|TRBJ2-5|NA
TGTGCCAGCAGCCCTTTAGGGAAAGAGACCCAGTACTTC
CASSPLGKETQYF
>15|NA|TRBV27|TRBJ1-1|TRBD1
TGTGCCAGCAGTACATACAGGGGATTGAACACTGAAGCTTTCTTT
CASSTYRGLNTEAFF
>17|NA|TRBV7-6|TRBJ1-4|NA
TGTGCCAGCAGCTTAGGAGGTGCCAGAGCAACTAATGAAAAACTGTTTTTT
CASSLGGARATNEKLFF
>15|NA|TRBV19|TRBJ2-6|NA
TGTGCCAGTAGTATCCCCGGCCCTGGGGCCAACGTCCTGACTTTC
CASSIPGPGANVLTF
>13|few|TRBV2|TRBJ1-1|NA
TGTGCCAGCAGTGAAGTACAGCTGAATGGAGCTTTCTTT
CASSEVQLNGAFF
>18|NA|TRBV6-1|TRBJ1-5|NA
TGTGCCAGCAGTGAAAGTTGGGCGGCTGTCTTACGGAGTCAGCCCCAGCATTTT
CASSESWAAVLRSQPQHF
>11|NA|TRBV30|TRBJ1-3|NA
TGTGCCTGGAGGGAGGGCTACACCATATATTTT
CAWREGYTIYF
>15|NA|TRBV2|TRBJ2-7|NA
TGTGCCAGCAGTGAAGGGGGCTTCCGATTATACGAGCAGTACTTC
CASSEGGFRLYEQYF
>13|few|TRBV18|TRBJ1-4|NA
TGTGCCAGCTCACCTAGCCAGGGAGAAAAACTGTTTTTT
CASSPSQGEKLFF
>16|NA|TRBV6-5|TRBJ2-1|TRBD1
TGTGCCAGCAGTTCCTCGGGACAGGGGGTAATCTATGAGCAGTTCTTC
CASSSSGQGVIYEQFF
>16|NA|TRBV28|TRBJ2-5|TRBD1
TGTGCCAGCAGTGACCGGACAGGGGGCGGTTGGGAGACCCAGTACTTC
CASSDRTGGGWETQYF
>14|NA|TRBV30|TRBJ2-5|TRBD2
TGTGCCTGGAGACTAGCGGGGGGACGAGGGACCCAGTACTTC
CAWRLAGGRGTQYF
>14|NA|TRBV5-4|TRBJ2-5|TRBD1
TGTGCCAGCAGGGGACAGGGCGGCCAAGAGACCCAGTACTTC
CASRGQGGQETQYF
>11|NA|TRBV14|TRBJ2-3|TRBD2
TGTGCCAGCAGCCGACTAGCTACGCAGTATTTT
CASSRLATQYF
>14|NA|TRBV7-5|TRBJ1-2|NA
TGTGCCCCCGTAGGTGGAAGCATTCCGGGGGGCTACACCTTC
CAPVGGSIPGGYTF
>15|once|TRBV6-6|TRBJ1-6|NA
TGTGCCAGCAGTTACCGGCCGGCTCTCAATTCACCCCTCCACTTT
CASSYRPALNSPLHF
>14|NA|TRBV5-8|TRBJ1-1|NA
TGTGCCAGCAGCTCCGGGAACAGCAACCCAAGAGCTTTCTTT
CASSSGNSNPRAFF
>13|NA|TRBV7-3|TRBJ2-2|NA
TGTGCCAGCAGCTTGGGGGTCCCCGGGGAGCTGTTTTTT
CASSLGVPGELFF
>14|NA|TRBV28|TRBJ2-7|NA
TGTGCCAGCAGTCAGGCGGGGCCCCCCTACGAGCAGTACTTC
CASSQAGPPYEQYF
>20|few|TRBV5-1|TRBJ1-2|TRBD1
TGCGCCAGCAGCTTGGAGTGGTCGGTGGGACAGGGGGCGCACCCATATGGCTACACCTTC
CASSLEWSVGQGAHPYGYTF
>13|NA|TRBV29-1|TRBJ1-1|NA
TGCAGCGTTCGGGAGGCTCCGAGCACTGAAGCTTTCTTT
CSVREAPSTEAFF
>17|NA|TRBV9|TRBJ2-7|TRBD2
TGTGCCAGCAGCGTAGGTAGGACTAGCGGGCCTCACTACGAGCAGTACTTC
CASSVGRTSGPHYEQYF
>13|NA|TRBV5-1|TRBJ2-1|NA
TGCGCCAGCAGCCTGGAGAGGGGCAATGAGCAGTTCTTC
CASSLERGNEQFF
>19|once|TRBV28|TRBJ2-7|NA
TGTGCCAGCAGTTTATTTTTTATAGGGGCGACCCTGAGCTCCTACGAGCAGTACTTC
CASSLFFIGATLSSYEQYF